Shown below are 18 T cell receptor beta chains from a single sample sequenced in a study of T-cell reconstitution after alpha-beta-depleted transplantation in children. The TCRbeta library incorporated unique molecular identifiers. TCRdb independently ran MiXCR on the PCR reads; one entry per CDR3 protein. The sample contains 450,000 to 700,000 distinct CDR3 sequences, 25% to 30% of which appear only once. This material consisted of PBMCs, taken before TCRalphabeta/CD19-depleted stem cell transplant. Receptors were obtained from a boy under two years old with Wiskott-Aldrich syndrome, due to receive a stem cell transplant.

This clonotype came up once. This CDR3 is CASSTRQGYNEQFF. CDR3 nucleotide sequence: TGCGCCAGCAGCACCAGACAGGGGTACAATGAGCAGTTCTTC. The J gene is TRBJ2-1, the V gene TRBV5-1, with 8 bases aligning to TRBD1. Losses at the gene ends were 4 bases for V and 4 bases for J; bases not matched to a gene: 4. The germline gives CDR1 SGHRS, CDR2 YFSETQ. This CDR3 contains 14 residues.

This clonotype was detected a few times. V and J are TRBV6-1 and TRBJ2-1; 7 bases agree with TRBD2. The ends lost 1 base at V and 12 bases at J; junction bases unmatched: 9. Looked up from germline, CDR1 is MNHNS and CDR2 is SASEGT. The CDR3 spans 14 residues. The CDR3 reads CASSEGVSGIPQFF. The CDR3 bases are TGTGCCAGCAGTGAAGGAGTAAGCGGGATTCCGCAGTTCTTC.

Only a few counts were recorded for this clonotype. This chain links TRBV27 with TRBJ2-1; 10 nucleotides line up with TRBD2. Unmatched junction bases numbered 8, after V lost 7 bases and J lost 8 bases. The V gene's germline CDR1 is MNHEY and CDR2 SMNVEV (reference sequence). This CDR3 contains 14 residues. CDR3 nucleotide sequence: TGTGCCAGCAAACGCACTAGCGGGATATATGAGCAGTTCTTC. As protein: CASKRTSGIYEQFF.

In this sample, this clonotype turned up a few times. The chain links TRBV9 to TRBJ2-1; 8 bases are shared with TRBD1. CDR3 length: 15 amino acids. Germline V gene lookup returns CDR1 SGDLS and CDR2 YYNGEE. Trimming at V came to 0 bases and at J to 5 bases, leaving 4 bases not matched to a gene. The chain's CDR3 is CASSVGDRSNNEQFF. The CDR3 DNA reads TGTGCCAGCAGCGTAGGGGACAGGTCGAACAATGAGCAGTTCTTC.

The chain is built from TRBV20-1 and TRBJ2-1, with D possibly being TRBD1 (6 bases). This CDR3 is 13 amino acids long. Per the germline V gene, CDR1 is DFQATT and CDR2 is SNEGSKA (reference sequence). Trimming removed 8 bases from V and 5 bases from J, with 16 bases in between. Here the CDR3 reads CSSTGPVNNEQFF. Written as DNA, the CDR3 is TGCAGTTCAACAGGGCCCGTAAACAATGAGCAGTTCTTC.

This clonotype was seen more than once but under ten times. This chain joins TRBV5-1 and TRBJ1-1; no reliable D call. This CDR3 spans 14 amino acids. Trimming took off 1 base at V and 5 bases at J, with 12 bases between the two ends. Looked up from germline, CDR1 is SGHRS and CDR2 is YFSETQ. This CDR3 reads CASSLLTEATEAFF. Written as DNA, the CDR3 is TGCGCCAGCAGCTTGTTGACGGAGGCAACTGAAGCTTTCTTT.

V is TRBV24-1 and J is TRBJ2-1; TRBD2 aligns across 12 bases. Losses at the gene ends were 4 bases for V and 8 bases for J; bases not matched to a gene: 5. Germline values: CDR1 KGHDR, CDR2 SFDVKD. The CDR3 extends over 15 amino acids. CDR3 DNA: TGTGCCACCAGTGAACGACTAGCGGGAGTCGATGAGCAGTTCTTC. Translated: CATSERLAGVDEQFF.

The chain couples TRBV29-1 to TRBJ2-1, with D unresolved. CDR1 and CDR2 from the germline V gene are SQVTM and ANQGSEA. The CDR3 has 12 amino acids. The ends were cut back, 4 bases at V and 5 bases at J, with 9 bases in the middle. This CDR3 is CSVGEPDNEQFF. The CDR3 coding sequence is TGCAGCGTTGGGGAACCGGACAATGAGCAGTTCTTC.

V gene TRBV3-1 combines with J gene TRBJ2-7; unclear D gene. Germline V gene lookup returns CDR1 LGHDT and CDR2 YNNKEL (reference sequence). V was pared by 0 bases and J by 3 bases, with 3 bases between. The CDR3 covers 12 residues. The DNA of the CDR3 is TGTGCCAGCAGCCAAGACCTCTACGAGCAGTACTTC. Amino acid sequence: CASSQDLYEQYF.

This clonotype was recorded many times. This chain links TRBV3-1 with TRBJ2-1; no firm D call. The V gene lost 4 bases and the J gene lost 12 bases, with 10 bases spanning the gap. This CDR3 has 11 residues. In germline, CDR1 is LGHDT, CDR2 YNNKEL (reference sequence). CDR3 loop: CASSPGRGQFF. The CDR3 bases are TGTGCCAGCAGCCCCGGGCGAGGGCAGTTCTTC.

This clonotype was found a few times. The chain couples TRBV12-3 or TRBV12-4 to TRBJ1-5; 7 positions agree with TRBD1. This CDR3 has 16 residues. J was trimmed by 9 bases and V by 5 bases; bases with no gene match: 16. The CDR3 coding sequence is TGTGCCAGCAGTCCCACAGGGGCCCTCCTTCGGGGGCCCCAGCATTTT. Amino acid sequence: CASSPTGALLRGPQHF.

The chain recombines TRBV20-1 with TRBJ2-1; D not resolved. The CDR3 is made up of 14 amino acids. Germline CDR1 is DFQATT and CDR2 is SNEGSKA (reference sequence). Trimming left V 6 bases short and J 3 bases short, with 15 bases between. Written as DNA, the CDR3 is TGCAGTGCCACTTCGGTTGGAGACTACAATGAGCAGTTCTTC. It is translated as CSATSVGDYNEQFF.

The chain couples TRBV12-3 or TRBV12-4 to TRBJ2-2; 7 bases fit TRBD2. V dropped 2 bases and J dropped 6; count of bases not matched to a gene: 6. CDR3 length: 15 amino acids. CDR3 sequence (DNA): TGTGCCAGCAGTTTACGAGGGAGGGCGTCCGGGGAGCTGTTTTTT. This gives the protein CASSLRGRASGELFF.

This sequence joins TRBV6-1 and TRBJ2-7, with 7 positions matching TRBD1. This CDR3 contains 15 residues. Unmatched junction bases numbered 7, after V lost 5 bases and J lost 0 bases. From germline, CDR1 is MNHNS and CDR2 SASEGT. CDR3 residues: CASSTRDRNSYEQYF. The CDR3 DNA reads TGTGCCAGCAGTACCCGGGACAGAAACTCCTACGAGCAGTACTTC.

The chain carries TRBV4-2 and TRBJ2-3; TRBD2 might be the D (5 bases). The V gene lost 4 bases and the J gene lost 2 bases, with 16 bases spanning the gap. In germline, CDR1 is LGHNA, CDR2 YNFKEQ. The CDR3 has 16 amino acids. CDR3 sequence: CASSPLKRTITDTQYF. The CDR3 DNA sequence: TGTGCCAGCAGCCCGCTCAAGCGGACGATCACAGATACGCAGTATTTT.

The chain couples TRBV6-5 to TRBJ2-1; the D gene is possibly TRBD1 (6 bases). Germline-derived CDR1 and CDR2 are MNHEY and SVGAGI. Trimming stripped 1 base from V and 6 bases from J, with 16 bases between. CDR3 length: 16 amino acids. CDR3 DNA: TGTGCCAGCAGTTACTGGGGGCCACCCGACCCCAATGAGCAGTTCTTC. This gives the protein CASSYWGPPDPNEQFF.

This chain connects TRBV4-1 to TRBJ2-1; 9 bases line up with TRBD2. V lost 1 base and J lost 3; bases outside the gene matches: 7. Germline V lookup: CDR1 MGHRA, CDR2 YSYEKL. The CDR3 covers 17 residues. The DNA for the CDR3 is TGCGCCAGCAGCCAAGTATCGCTAGCGGGAATCTACAATGAGCAGTTCTTC. Amino acid sequence: CASSQVSLAGIYNEQFF.

This clonotype was counted between two and nine times. V gene TRBV13 combines with J gene TRBJ2-2, with TRBD2 matching 7 bases. Germline V gene sequence: CDR1 PRHDT, CDR2 FYEKMQ (reference sequence). The CDR3 is made up of 17 amino acids. J was trimmed by 0 bases and V by 3 bases; bases with no gene match: 7. The CDR3 loop reads CASSFLRGVANTGELFF. DNA of the CDR3: TGTGCCAGCAGCTTCCTCCGGGGGGTCGCGAACACCGGGGAGCTGTTTTTT.